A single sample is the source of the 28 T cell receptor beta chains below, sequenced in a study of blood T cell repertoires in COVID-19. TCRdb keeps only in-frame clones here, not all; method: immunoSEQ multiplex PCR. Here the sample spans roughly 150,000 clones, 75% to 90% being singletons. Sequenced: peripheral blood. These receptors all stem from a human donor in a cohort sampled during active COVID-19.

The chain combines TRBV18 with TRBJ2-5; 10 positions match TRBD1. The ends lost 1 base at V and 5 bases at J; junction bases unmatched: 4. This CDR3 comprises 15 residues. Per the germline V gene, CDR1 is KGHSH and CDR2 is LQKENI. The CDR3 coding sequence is TGTGCCAGCTCACCACAGACAGGGGGCGAGGAGACCCAGTACTTC. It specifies CASSPQTGGEETQYF.

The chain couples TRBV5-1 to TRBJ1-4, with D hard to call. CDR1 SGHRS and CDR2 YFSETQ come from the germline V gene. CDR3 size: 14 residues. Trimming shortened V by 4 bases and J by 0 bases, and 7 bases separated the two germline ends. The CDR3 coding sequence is TGCGCCAGCAGCCCCGAGGCAACTAATGAAAAACTGTTTTTT. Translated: CASSPEATNEKLFF.

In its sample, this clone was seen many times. CDR3 coding DNA: TGTGCCAGCAGTGAATGGGGGGTTAACACCGGGGAGCTGTTTTTT. Protein: CASSEWGVNTGELFF. The genes are TRBV2 and TRBJ2-2; D might be TRBD2 (6 bases). Germline CDR1 and CDR2: SNHLY and FYNNEI. Trimming stripped 2 bases from V and 2 bases from J, with 9 bases between. CDR3 length equals 15 residues.

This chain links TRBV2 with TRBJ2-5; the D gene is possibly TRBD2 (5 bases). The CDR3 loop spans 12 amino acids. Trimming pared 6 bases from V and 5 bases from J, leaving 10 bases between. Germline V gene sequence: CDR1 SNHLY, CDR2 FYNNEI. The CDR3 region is CASRRERETQYF. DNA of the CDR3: TGTGCCAGCAGAAGGGAGCGGGAGACCCAGTACTTC.

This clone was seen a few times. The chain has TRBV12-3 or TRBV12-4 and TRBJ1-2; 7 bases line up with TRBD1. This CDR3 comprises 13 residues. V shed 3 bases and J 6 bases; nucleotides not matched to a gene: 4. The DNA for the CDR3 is TGTGCCAGCAGTTTTTTGAGGGGGCATGGCTACACCTTC. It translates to CASSFLRGHGYTF.

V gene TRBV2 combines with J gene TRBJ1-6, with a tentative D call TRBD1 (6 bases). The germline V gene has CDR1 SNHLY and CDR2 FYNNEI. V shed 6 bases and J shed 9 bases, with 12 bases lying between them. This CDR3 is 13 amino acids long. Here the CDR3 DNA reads TGTGCCAGCAGGATAACAGGGAGTTCACCCCTCCACTTT. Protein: CASRITGSSPLHF. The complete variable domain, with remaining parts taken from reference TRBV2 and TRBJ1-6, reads EPEVTQTPSHQVTQMGQEVILRCVPISNHLYFYWYRQILGQKVEFLVSFYNNEISEKSEIFDDQFSVERPDGSNFTLKIRSTKLEDSAMYFCASRITGSSPLHFGNGTRLTVT.

CDR3 DNA: TGTGCCAGCAGCCAGGCGGACACTGAAGCTTTCTTT. As protein: CASSQADTEAFF. This chain joins TRBV7-8 and TRBJ1-1; D ambiguous. V was pared by 5 bases and J by 3 bases, with 7 bases between. The CDR3 sequence is 12 residues long. CDR1 and CDR2 from the germline V gene are SGHVS and FQNEAQ. The full variable domain, rest sourced from reference TRBV7-8 and TRBJ1-1, is GAGVSQSPRYKVAKRGQDVALRCDPISGHVSLFWYQQALGQGPEFLTYFQNEAQLDKSGLPSDRFFAERPEGSVSTLKIQRTQQEDSAVYLCASSQADTEAFFGQGTRLTVV.

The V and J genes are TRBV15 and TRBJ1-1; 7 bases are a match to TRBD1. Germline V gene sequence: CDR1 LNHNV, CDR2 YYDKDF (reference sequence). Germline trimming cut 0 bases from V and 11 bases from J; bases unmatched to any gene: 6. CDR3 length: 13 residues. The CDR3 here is CATSRERQGLAFF. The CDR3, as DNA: TGTGCCACCAGCAGAGAGAGACAGGGTTTGGCTTTCTTT.

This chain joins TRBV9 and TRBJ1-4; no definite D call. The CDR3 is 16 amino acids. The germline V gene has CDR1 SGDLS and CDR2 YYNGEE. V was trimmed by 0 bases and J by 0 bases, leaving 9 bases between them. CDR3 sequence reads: CASSVGAQTTNEKLFF. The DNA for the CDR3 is TGTGCCAGCAGCGTAGGGGCGCAGACAACTAATGAAAAACTGTTTTTT.

This chain's CDR3 is CASSPAGGLYGYTF. Written as DNA, the CDR3 is TGTGCCAGCAGCCCCGCGGGGGGGCTCTATGGCTACACCTTC. The chain carries TRBV14 and TRBJ1-2; D perhaps matches TRBD1 (6 bases). Trimming shortened V by 4 bases and J by 4 bases, and 13 bases separated the two germline ends. Germline-derived CDR1 and CDR2 are SGHDN and FVKESK. The CDR3 length is 14 residues.

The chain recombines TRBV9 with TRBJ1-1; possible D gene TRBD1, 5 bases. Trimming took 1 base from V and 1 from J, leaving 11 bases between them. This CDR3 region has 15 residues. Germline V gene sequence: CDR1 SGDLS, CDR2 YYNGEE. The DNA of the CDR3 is TGTGCCAGCAGCGTAAACACCGGGGGGAACACTGAAGCTTTCTTT. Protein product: CASSVNTGGNTEAFF.

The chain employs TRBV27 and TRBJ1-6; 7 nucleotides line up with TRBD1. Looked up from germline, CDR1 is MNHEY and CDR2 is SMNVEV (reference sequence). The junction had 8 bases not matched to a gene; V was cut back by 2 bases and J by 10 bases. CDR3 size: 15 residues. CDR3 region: CASSLQYRGDSPLHF. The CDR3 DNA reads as TGTGCCAGCAGTTTACAATACAGGGGAGACTCACCCCTCCACTTT.

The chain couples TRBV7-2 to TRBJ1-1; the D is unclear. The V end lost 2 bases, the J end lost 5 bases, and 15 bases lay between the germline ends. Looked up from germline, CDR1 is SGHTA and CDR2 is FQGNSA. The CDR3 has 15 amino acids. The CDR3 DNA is TGTGCCAGCAGCTTAAATTCGGGAGGACCGACTGAAGCTTTCTTT. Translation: CASSLNSGGPTEAFF.

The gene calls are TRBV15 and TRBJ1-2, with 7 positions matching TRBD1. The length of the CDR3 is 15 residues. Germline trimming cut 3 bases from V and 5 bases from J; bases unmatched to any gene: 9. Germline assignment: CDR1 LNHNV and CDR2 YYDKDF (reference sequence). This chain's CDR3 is CATSRGRGQIYGYTF. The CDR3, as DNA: TGTGCCACCAGCAGGGGCAGGGGACAGATTTATGGCTACACCTTC.

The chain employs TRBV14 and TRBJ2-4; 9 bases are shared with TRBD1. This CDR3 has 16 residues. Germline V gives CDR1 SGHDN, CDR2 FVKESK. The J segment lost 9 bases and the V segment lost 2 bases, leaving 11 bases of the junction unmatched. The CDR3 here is CASSQQAGTGLGIQYF. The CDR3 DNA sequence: TGTGCCAGCAGCCAACAGGCCGGGACAGGGTTGGGCATTCAGTACTTC.

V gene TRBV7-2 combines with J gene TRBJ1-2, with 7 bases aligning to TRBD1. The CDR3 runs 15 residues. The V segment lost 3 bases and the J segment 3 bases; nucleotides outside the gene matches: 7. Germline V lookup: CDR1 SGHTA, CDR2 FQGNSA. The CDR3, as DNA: TGTGCCAGCAGCTTCCGGACAGGTCCGGACTATGGCTACACCTTC. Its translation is CASSFRTGPDYGYTF.

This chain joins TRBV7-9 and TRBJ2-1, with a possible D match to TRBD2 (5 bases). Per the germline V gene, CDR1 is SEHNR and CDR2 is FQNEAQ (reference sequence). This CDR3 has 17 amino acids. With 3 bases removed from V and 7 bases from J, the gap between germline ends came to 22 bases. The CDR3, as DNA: TGTGCCAGCAGCTTTTCGGACTCTCACCCAACACGGAATGAGCAGTTCTTC. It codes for CASSFSDSHPTRNEQFF.

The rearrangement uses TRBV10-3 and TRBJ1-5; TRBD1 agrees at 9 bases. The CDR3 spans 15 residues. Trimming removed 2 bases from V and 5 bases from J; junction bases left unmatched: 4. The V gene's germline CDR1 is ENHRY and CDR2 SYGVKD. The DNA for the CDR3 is TGTGCCATCAGTGAGAGGGGACAGGGATATCAGCCCCAGCATTTT. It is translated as CAISERGQGYQPQHF.

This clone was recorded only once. The CDR3 here is CASSWKLGDTEAFF. The CDR3 nucleotides are TGTGCCAGCAGCTGGAAACTGGGCGACACTGAAGCTTTCTTT. The J gene is TRBJ1-1, the V gene TRBV7-2; D remains unclear. V lost 4 bases to trimming and J lost 3 bases, with 12 bases between them. Germline CDR1 is SGHTA and CDR2 is FQGNSA. CDR3 length: 14 amino acids.

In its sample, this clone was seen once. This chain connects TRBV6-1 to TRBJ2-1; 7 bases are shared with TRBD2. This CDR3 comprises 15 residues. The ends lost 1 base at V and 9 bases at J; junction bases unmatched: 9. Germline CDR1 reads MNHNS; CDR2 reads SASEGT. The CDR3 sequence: CASSEGREKSGEQFF. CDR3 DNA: TGTGCCAGCAGTGAAGGGCGGGAGAAGTCGGGTGAGCAGTTCTTC.

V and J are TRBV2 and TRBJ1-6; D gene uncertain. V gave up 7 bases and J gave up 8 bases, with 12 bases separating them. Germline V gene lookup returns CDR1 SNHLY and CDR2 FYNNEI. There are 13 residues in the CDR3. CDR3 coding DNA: TGTGCCAGCAATCTAGGTATCGATTCACCCCTCCACTTT. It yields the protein CASNLGIDSPLHF.

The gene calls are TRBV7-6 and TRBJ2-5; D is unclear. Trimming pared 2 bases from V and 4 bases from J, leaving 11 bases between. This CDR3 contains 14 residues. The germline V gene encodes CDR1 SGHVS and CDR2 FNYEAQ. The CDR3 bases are TGTGCCAGCAGCTTACTTACGGGTAGAGAGACCCAGTACTTC. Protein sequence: CASSLLTGRETQYF.

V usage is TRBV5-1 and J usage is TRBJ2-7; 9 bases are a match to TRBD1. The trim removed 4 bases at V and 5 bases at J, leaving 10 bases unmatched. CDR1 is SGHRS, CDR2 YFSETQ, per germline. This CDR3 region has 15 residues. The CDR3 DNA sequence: TGCGCCAGCAGCCCCGGCCCGGGGACAGGGAACGAGCAGTACTTC. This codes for CASSPGPGTGNEQYF.

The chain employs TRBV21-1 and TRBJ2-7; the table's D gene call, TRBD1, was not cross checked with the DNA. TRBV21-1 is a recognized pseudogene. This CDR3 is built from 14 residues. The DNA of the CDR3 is TGTGCCAGCAGCAGGGGGGACAGGGAATACGAGCAGTACTTC. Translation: CASSRGDREYEQYF.

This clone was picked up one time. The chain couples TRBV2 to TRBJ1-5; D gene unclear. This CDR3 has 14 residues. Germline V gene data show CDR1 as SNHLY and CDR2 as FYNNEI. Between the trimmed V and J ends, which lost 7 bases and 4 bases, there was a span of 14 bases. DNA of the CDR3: TGTGCCAGCAAGGGAAGCGGCGGGAATCAGCCCCAGCATTTT. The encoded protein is CASKGSGGNQPQHF.

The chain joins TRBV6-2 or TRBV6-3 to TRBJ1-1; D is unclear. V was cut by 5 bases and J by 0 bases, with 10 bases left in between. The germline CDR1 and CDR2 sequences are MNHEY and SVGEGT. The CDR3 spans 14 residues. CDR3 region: CASSRGVMNTEAFF. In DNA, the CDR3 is TGTGCCAGCAGTCGGGGTGTGATGAACACTGAAGCTTTCTTT.

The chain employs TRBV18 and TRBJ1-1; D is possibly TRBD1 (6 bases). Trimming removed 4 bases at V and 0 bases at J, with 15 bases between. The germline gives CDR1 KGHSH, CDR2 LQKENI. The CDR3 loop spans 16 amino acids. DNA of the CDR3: TGTGCCAGCTCACTCTCGACAGGTCCTATGAACACTGAAGCTTTCTTT. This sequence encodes CASSLSTGPMNTEAFF.

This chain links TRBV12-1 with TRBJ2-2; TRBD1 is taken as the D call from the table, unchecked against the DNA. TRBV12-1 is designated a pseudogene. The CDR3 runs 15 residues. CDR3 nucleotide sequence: TGTGCCAGCAGCACGACAGGGGTGAACACCGGGGAGCTGTTTTTT. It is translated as CASSTTGVNTGELFF.